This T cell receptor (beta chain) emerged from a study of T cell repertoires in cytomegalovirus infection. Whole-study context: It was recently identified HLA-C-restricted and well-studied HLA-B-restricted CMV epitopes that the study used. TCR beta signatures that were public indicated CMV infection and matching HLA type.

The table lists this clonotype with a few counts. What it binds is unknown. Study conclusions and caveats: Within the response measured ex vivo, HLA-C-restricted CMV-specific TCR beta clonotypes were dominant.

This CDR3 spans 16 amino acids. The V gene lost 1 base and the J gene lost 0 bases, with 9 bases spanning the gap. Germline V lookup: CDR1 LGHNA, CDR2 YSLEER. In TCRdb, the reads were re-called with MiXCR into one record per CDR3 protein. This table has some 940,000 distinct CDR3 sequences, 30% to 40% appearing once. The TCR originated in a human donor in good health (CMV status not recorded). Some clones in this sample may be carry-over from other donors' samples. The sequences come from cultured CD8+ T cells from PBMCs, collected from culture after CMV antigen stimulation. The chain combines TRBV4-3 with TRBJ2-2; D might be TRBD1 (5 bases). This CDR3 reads CASSQAWTTNTGELFF. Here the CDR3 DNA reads TGCGCCAGCAGCCAAGCTTGGACAACGAACACCGGGGAGCTGTTTTTT.